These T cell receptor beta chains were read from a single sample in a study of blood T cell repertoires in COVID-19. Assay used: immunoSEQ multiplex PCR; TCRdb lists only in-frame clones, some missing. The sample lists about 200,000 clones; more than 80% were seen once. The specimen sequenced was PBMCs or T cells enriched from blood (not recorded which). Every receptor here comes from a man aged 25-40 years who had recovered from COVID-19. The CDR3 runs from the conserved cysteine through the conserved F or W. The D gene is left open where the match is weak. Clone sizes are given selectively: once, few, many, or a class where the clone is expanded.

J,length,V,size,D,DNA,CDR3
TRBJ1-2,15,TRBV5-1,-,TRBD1,TGCGCCAGCAGCTTGGCCGACAGGGGATGGAATGGCTACACCTTC,CASSLADRGWNGYTF
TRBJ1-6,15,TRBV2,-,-,TGTGCCAGCAGTGAACAGGGGATAGATAATTCACCCCTCCACTTT,CASSEQGIDNSPLHF
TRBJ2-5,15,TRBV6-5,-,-,TGTGCCAGCAGTTACTCAACTTCCGCGGGTGAGACCCAGTACTTC,CASSYSTSAGETQYF
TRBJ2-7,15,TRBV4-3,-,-,TGCGCCAGCAGCCAAGATTTACGGCTAGCGTTCGAGCAGTACTTC,CASSQDLRLAFEQYF
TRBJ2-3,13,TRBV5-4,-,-,TGTGCCAGCAGTCTAGACTGGTTAGATACGCAGTATTTT,CASSLDWLDTQYF
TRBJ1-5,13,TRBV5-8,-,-,TGTGCCAGCAGCTTGGTCCAGGGAGGGGCCCAGCATTTT,CASSLVQGGAQHF
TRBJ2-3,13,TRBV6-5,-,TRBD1,TGTGCCACCCGTCCAGGGGGCGTAGATACGCAGTATTTT,CATRPGGVDTQYF
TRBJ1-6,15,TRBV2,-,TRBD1,TGTGCCAACGCCCCCTGGACAGGGGGAAATTCACCCCTCCACTTT,CANAPWTGGNSPLHF
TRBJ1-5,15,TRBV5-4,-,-,TGTGCCAGCAGCTTTGGGCGGGAAAGCAATCAGCCCCAGCATTTT,CASSFGRESNQPQHF
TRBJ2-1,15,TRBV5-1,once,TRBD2,TGCGCCAGCAGCCTCACTAGCGGGGGGTACAATGAGCAGTTCTTC,CASSLTSGGYNEQFF
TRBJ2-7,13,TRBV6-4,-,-,TGTGCCAGCAGTGCGGACAGCCTGACCGAGCAGTACTTC,CASSADSLTEQYF
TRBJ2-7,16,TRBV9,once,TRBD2,TGTGCCAGCAGCCCGAGGGGACTAGCGGGGGGCTACGAGCAGTACTTC,CASSPRGLAGGYEQYF
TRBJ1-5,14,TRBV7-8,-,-,TGTGCCAGCAGCTTTGGGGAACAGGGTCAGCCCCAGCATTTT,CASSFGEQGQPQHF
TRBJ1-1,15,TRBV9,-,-,TGTGCCAGCAGCGACCGCCCCAGGGGGAACACTGAAGCTTTCTTT,CASSDRPRGNTEAFF
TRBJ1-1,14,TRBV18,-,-,TGTGCCAGCTCACCATCCCAGATGAACACTGAAGCTTTCTTT,CASSPSQMNTEAFF
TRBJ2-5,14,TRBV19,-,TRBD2,TGTGCCAGTAGAGCGGGGAAGAAGGGAGAGACCCAGTACTTC,CASRAGKKGETQYF
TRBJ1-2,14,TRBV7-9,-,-,TGTGCCAGCAGCTTAGCCAGGACATCGGATGGCTACACCTTC,CASSLARTSDGYTF
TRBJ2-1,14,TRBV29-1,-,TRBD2,TGCAGCGTTGAGGGAGGGTACCCCTACAATGAGCAGTTCTTC,CSVEGGYPYNEQFF
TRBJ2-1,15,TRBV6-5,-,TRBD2,TGTGCCAGCAGTTACGGCACTAGCGGGGTCTTTGAGCAGTTCTTC,CASSYGTSGVFEQFF
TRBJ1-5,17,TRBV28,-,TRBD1,TGTGCCAGCAGTTCCACAGGGGCGGGTTCGTTGGATCAGCCCCAGCATTTT,CASSSTGAGSLDQPQHF
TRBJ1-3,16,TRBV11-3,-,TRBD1,TGTGCCAGCAGCCCGAGGCCAGGGGGGCCCGGAAACACCATATATTTT,CASSPRPGGPGNTIYF
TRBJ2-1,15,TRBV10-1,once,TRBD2,TGCGCCAGCAGTGAACGGACTAGCGCTTACAATGAGCAGTTCTTC,CASSERTSAYNEQFF
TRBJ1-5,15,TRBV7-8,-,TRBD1,TGTGCCAGCAGCACACTAGGGGGCCTAAATCAGCCCCAGCATTTT,CASSTLGGLNQPQHF
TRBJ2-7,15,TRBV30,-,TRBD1,TGTGCCTGGAGCAACCGGGACAGGGGTTTGGACGAGCAGTACTTC,CAWSNRDRGLDEQYF
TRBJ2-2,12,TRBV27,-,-,TGTGCCAGCAGTCCCCGGGGCGGGGAGCTGTTTTTT,CASSPRGGELFF
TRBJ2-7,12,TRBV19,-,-,TGTGCCAGTAGTATCCAGGGAAACGAGCAGTACTTC,CASSIQGNEQYF
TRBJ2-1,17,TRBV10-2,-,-,TGCGCCAGCAGTTACGGGGGTCGGGACTTCCCCTACAATGAGCAGTTCTTC,CASSYGGRDFPYNEQFF
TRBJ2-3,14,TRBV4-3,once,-,TGCGCCAGCAGCCAAGGCAGTAACACAGATACGCAGTATTTT,CASSQGSNTDTQYF
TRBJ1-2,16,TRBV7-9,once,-,TGTGCCAGCAGCTTAGCTGGGGGAGAAACAGGGTATGGCTACACCTTC,CASSLAGGETGYGYTF
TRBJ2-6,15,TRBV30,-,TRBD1,TGTGCCTGGCGACAGGGGACCTCTGGGGCCAACGTCCTGACTTTC,CAWRQGTSGANVLTF
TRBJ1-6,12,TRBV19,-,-,TGTGCCAGTAGCGATCCGGGTTCACCCCTCCACTTT,CASSDPGSPLHF
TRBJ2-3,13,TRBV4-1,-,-,TGCGCCAGCAGCCAAGACGGCACAGATACGCAGTATTTT,CASSQDGTDTQYF
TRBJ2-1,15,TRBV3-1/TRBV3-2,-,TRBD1,TGTGCCAGCAGCCGCCCGACAGGGAGTAGCAATGAGCAGTTCTTC,CASSRPTGSSNEQFF
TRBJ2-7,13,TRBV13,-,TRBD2,TGTGCCAGCAGCGTTAGCGGGTTTGGCGAGCAGTACTTC,CASSVSGFGEQYF
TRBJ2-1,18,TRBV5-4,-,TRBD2,TGTGCCAGCAGCTTGGGGGGGGCTAGCGGGACCGTGAACAATGAGCAGTTCTTC,CASSLGGASGTVNNEQFF
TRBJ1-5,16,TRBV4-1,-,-,TGCGCCAGCAGCCAAGTGATCGGTACCGGCAATCAGCCCCAGCATTTT,CASSQVIGTGNQPQHF
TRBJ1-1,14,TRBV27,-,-,TGTGCCAGCAGTTTTGGGACTATGAACACTGAAGCTTTCTTT,CASSFGTMNTEAFF
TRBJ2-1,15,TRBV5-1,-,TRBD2,TGCGCCAGCAGCGAGGCGGGGGGCACCTACAATGAGCAGTTCTTC,CASSEAGGTYNEQFF
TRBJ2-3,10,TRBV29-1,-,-,TGCAGCGTTTTTGCGGATACGCAGTATTTT,CSVFADTQYF
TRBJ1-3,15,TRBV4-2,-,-,TGTGCCAGCAGCCCTCCGGTTTTGTCTGGAAACACCATATATTTT,CASSPPVLSGNTIYF
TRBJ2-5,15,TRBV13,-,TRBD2,TGTGCCAGCAGCTCGGTGCGGGGGGGCCAGGAGACCCAGTACTTC,CASSSVRGGQETQYF
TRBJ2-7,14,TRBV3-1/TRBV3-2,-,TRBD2,TGTGCCAGCAGCCGACTAGCGGGAAAATACGAGCAGTACTTC,CASSRLAGKYEQYF
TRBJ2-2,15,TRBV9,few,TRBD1,TGTGCCAGCAGCAAGATACAGGGGCAGGGCGGGGAGCTGTTTTTT,CASSKIQGQGGELFF
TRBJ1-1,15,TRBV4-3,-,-,TGCGCCAGCAGCCAAGATAGCAGGGGCAGCGATGAAGCTTTCTTT,CASSQDSRGSDEAFF
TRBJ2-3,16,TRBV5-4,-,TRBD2,TGTGCCAGCAGCTTCGGGACTAGCGGGATGGCAGATACGCAGTATTTT,CASSFGTSGMADTQYF
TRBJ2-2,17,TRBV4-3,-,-,TGCGCCAGCAGCCAAGAGTTCCACCACATAGGGGCCGGGGAGCTGTTTTTT,CASSQEFHHIGAGELFF